This is a list of T cell receptor beta chains from one sample in a study of blood T cell repertoires in COVID-19. The assay was immunoSEQ multiplex PCR, and TCRdb's table has in-frame clones only and misses some. The table records nearly 110,000 clones, 89% of them present only once. The specimen was peripheral blood. The receptors originated from a man aged 35 to 55 with active or convalescent COVID-19. Both conserved end residues are part of each CDR3. A D gene is named only where the DNA matches it firmly. Rows give clone size only sometimes, using once, few, many, or a class for an expanded clone.

d_call: .
clone_size: .
j_call: TRBJ1-2
v_call: TRBV18
cdr3_nt: TGTGCCAGCTCACCACCAGGTTGGCAGGGTAGCGGCTACACCTTC
cdr3_aa: CASSPPGWQGSGYTF

d_call: .
clone_size: .
j_call: TRBJ2-1
v_call: TRBV19
cdr3_nt: TGTGCCAGTAGTATGGAGGGAGGTCGAAGCTCCTACAATGAGCAGTTCTTC
cdr3_aa: CASSMEGGRSSYNEQFF

d_call: .
clone_size: .
j_call: TRBJ2-7
v_call: TRBV30
cdr3_nt: TGTGCCTGGAGGAGGGTGGGGGAGCAGTACTTC
cdr3_aa: CAWRRVGEQYF

d_call: .
clone_size: .
j_call: TRBJ2-3
v_call: TRBV7-2
cdr3_nt: TGTGCCAGCAGCTTAAAGGGCCGGGGGAGCCCCCGGACGCAGTATTTT
cdr3_aa: CASSLKGRGSPRTQYF

d_call: .
clone_size: .
j_call: TRBJ1-5
v_call: TRBV6-1
cdr3_nt: TGTGCCAGCAGTGACAGGGAAATAGGTCAGCCCCAGCATTTT
cdr3_aa: CASSDREIGQPQHF

d_call: .
clone_size: .
j_call: TRBJ1-2
v_call: TRBV20-1
cdr3_nt: TGCAGTGCTAGCGACTATGGCTACACCTTC
cdr3_aa: CSASDYGYTF

d_call: TRBD2
clone_size: .
j_call: TRBJ2-1
v_call: TRBV2
cdr3_nt: TGTGCCAGCAGTGTTGGTCCAGCGGGAGGAGTAGGGGAGCAGTTCTTC
cdr3_aa: CASSVGPAGGVGEQFF

d_call: .
clone_size: once
j_call: TRBJ2-5
v_call: TRBV10-1
cdr3_nt: TGCGCCAGCAGCCGCGGGACCGCAAACGAAGAGACCCAGTACTTC
cdr3_aa: CASSRGTANEETQYF

d_call: TRBD2
clone_size: .
j_call: TRBJ2-2
v_call: TRBV7-2
cdr3_nt: TGTGCCAGCAGACAGACACTCTCCCGGACTAGCGGGAGTAGCTGGGAGCTGTTTTTT
cdr3_aa: CASRQTLSRTSGSSWELFF

d_call: TRBD1
clone_size: .
j_call: TRBJ2-5
v_call: TRBV30
cdr3_nt: TGTGCCTGGAGGAAGGGGGCGGGAGAGACCCAGTACTTC
cdr3_aa: CAWRKGAGETQYF

d_call: .
clone_size: .
j_call: TRBJ2-5
v_call: TRBV18
cdr3_nt: TGTGCCAGCTCACCCAAAACAGGGTCAAGGTGGGAGACCCAGTACTTC
cdr3_aa: CASSPKTGSRWETQYF

d_call: TRBD1
clone_size: .
j_call: TRBJ2-7
v_call: TRBV6-2/TRBV6-3
cdr3_nt: TGTGCCAGCAGTTACTTACCGGACAGGCTTAAGTTC
cdr3_aa: CASSYLPDRLKF

d_call: TRBD1
clone_size: once
j_call: TRBJ1-1
v_call: TRBV18
cdr3_nt: TGTGCCAGCTCACCTCTTTCGGGACAGCGGGTAACTTTCTTT
cdr3_aa: CASSPLSGQRVTFF

d_call: .
clone_size: .
j_call: TRBJ1-4
v_call: TRBV7-9
cdr3_nt: TGTGCCAGCAGGCAGGGAAGTAATGAAAAACTGTTTTTT
cdr3_aa: CASRQGSNEKLFF

d_call: TRBD2
clone_size: few
j_call: TRBJ2-3
v_call: TRBV5-1
cdr3_nt: TGCGCCAGCAGCCCGGGACTAGCGGCTAGCACAGATACGCAGTATTTT
cdr3_aa: CASSPGLAASTDTQYF

d_call: .
clone_size: .
j_call: TRBJ1-3
v_call: TRBV2
cdr3_nt: TGTGCCAGCAAAGCAGGGGAAATAAACACCATATATTTT
cdr3_aa: CASKAGEINTIYF

d_call: .
clone_size: .
j_call: TRBJ1-3
v_call: TRBV12-5
cdr3_nt: TGTGCTAGTGGCTCGGGAGGAAACACCATATATTTT
cdr3_aa: CASGSGGNTIYF

d_call: TRBD1
clone_size: .
j_call: TRBJ1-1
v_call: TRBV19
cdr3_nt: TGTGCCAGTTCGGGACAGCTCATGAACACTGAAGCTTTCTTT
cdr3_aa: CASSGQLMNTEAFF

d_call: .
clone_size: once
j_call: TRBJ2-7
v_call: TRBV3-1/TRBV3-2
cdr3_nt: TGTGCCAGCAGCCCAGGGGCCGCTGGATCCTACGAGCAGTACTTC
cdr3_aa: CASSPGAAGSYEQYF

d_call: .
clone_size: .
j_call: TRBJ1-3
v_call: TRBV12-3/TRBV12-4
cdr3_nt: TGTGCCACAAACTCAGGGTCCGGAAACACCATATATTTT
cdr3_aa: CATNSGSGNTIYF

d_call: .
clone_size: .
j_call: TRBJ1-1
v_call: TRBV5-1
cdr3_nt: TGCGCCAGCAGCGCCCGGAAGGGACTAAACACTGAAGCTTTCTTT
cdr3_aa: CASSARKGLNTEAFF

d_call: .
clone_size: .
j_call: TRBJ1-2
v_call: TRBV7-3
cdr3_nt: TGTGCCAGCAGCTTAAACAGGGCTGACGGCTACACCTTC
cdr3_aa: CASSLNRADGYTF

d_call: .
clone_size: .
j_call: TRBJ1-5
v_call: TRBV27
cdr3_nt: TGTGCCAGCAGTGGCTTTTTAGGGGCCAATCAGCCCCAGCATTTT
cdr3_aa: CASSGFLGANQPQHF

d_call: .
clone_size: .
j_call: TRBJ1-6
v_call: TRBV18
cdr3_nt: TGTGCCAGCTCACCAGCGGGGCGCGGGAATAATTCACCCCTCCACTTT
cdr3_aa: CASSPAGRGNNSPLHF

d_call: .
clone_size: .
j_call: TRBJ1-1
v_call: TRBV2
cdr3_nt: TGTGCCAGCAGTGAAACGGGACAAAGGGCTTTCTTT
cdr3_aa: CASSETGQRAFF

d_call: .
clone_size: .
j_call: TRBJ1-4
v_call: TRBV24-1
cdr3_nt: TGTGCCACCAGTGAAGGGGGTCGAAGAACTAATGAAAAACTGTTTTTT
cdr3_aa: CATSEGGRRTNEKLFF

d_call: TRBD1
clone_size: .
j_call: TRBJ2-7
v_call: TRBV28
cdr3_nt: TGTGCCAGCAGGGGACAGGGAGCCGAGCAGTACTTC
cdr3_aa: CASRGQGAEQYF

d_call: .
clone_size: .
j_call: TRBJ1-6
v_call: TRBV15
cdr3_nt: TGTGCCACCAGCAGAGATGGCCAGATCTATAATTCACCCCTCCACTTT
cdr3_aa: CATSRDGQIYNSPLHF

d_call: TRBD2
clone_size: .
j_call: TRBJ2-1
v_call: TRBV24-1
cdr3_nt: TGTGCCACCAGTGATTTGGGGCTAGCGGGTGCCTACAATGAGCAGTTCTTC
cdr3_aa: CATSDLGLAGAYNEQFF

d_call: .
clone_size: .
j_call: TRBJ2-1
v_call: TRBV10-3
cdr3_nt: TGTGCCATCAGTGAGTCGGGAACGGGGGTTGGGCAGTTCTTC
cdr3_aa: CAISESGTGVGQFF

d_call: TRBD2
clone_size: .
j_call: TRBJ2-3
v_call: TRBV27
cdr3_nt: TGTGCCAGCAGTTTGCTAGCGGGACGGATCACAGATACGCAGTATTTT
cdr3_aa: CASSLLAGRITDTQYF

d_call: TRBD1
clone_size: .
j_call: TRBJ1-4
v_call: TRBV6-5
cdr3_nt: TGTGCCAGCAGGCGAAAGGGACAGGGGACCGAAAAACTGTTTTTT
cdr3_aa: CASRRKGQGTEKLFF